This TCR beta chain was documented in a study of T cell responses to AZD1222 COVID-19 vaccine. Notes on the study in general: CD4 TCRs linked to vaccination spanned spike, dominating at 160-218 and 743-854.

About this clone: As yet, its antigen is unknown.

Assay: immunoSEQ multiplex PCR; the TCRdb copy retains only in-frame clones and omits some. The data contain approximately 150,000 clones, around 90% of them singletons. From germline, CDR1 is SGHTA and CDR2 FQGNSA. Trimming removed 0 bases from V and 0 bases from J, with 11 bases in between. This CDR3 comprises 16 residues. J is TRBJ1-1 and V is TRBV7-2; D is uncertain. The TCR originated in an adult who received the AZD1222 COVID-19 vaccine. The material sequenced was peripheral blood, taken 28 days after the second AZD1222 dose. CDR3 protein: CASSLAERALNTEAFF. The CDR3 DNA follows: TGTGCCAGCAGCTTAGCAGAGAGGGCGCTGAACACTGAAGCTTTCTTT.